The sequence of this T cell receptor (beta chain) was determined in a study of cytomegalovirus exposure and HLA in healthy donors. Study-level findings and limits: There was a cluster of highly shared sequence variants that was likely a sequencing artifact. The study labeled about 160 TCR beta chains cytomegalovirus-associated. In an earlier analysis, in some 540 donors, most V segments appeared productive either ~90% or ~30% of the time.

In germline, CDR1 is SNHLY, CDR2 FYNNEI. V was pared by 7 bases and J by 4 bases, with 8 bases of the junction left unmatched. The CDR3 is 14 residues long. As to this clone: Its matching antigen is unknown.

Both 60 Vbeta primers and 13 Jbeta primers went into the PCR. Method: immunoSEQ multiplex PCR; TCRdb's copy keeps in-frame clones and lacks some. The sample includes about 210,000 clones, more than 70% of them seen just once. Sequenced: PBMCs. The chain carries TRBV2 and TRBJ2-7, with 9 nucleotides matching TRBD2. The TCR was taken from a man aged 40-49 years in good health and CMV-seropositive. This CDR3 reads CASKLASGKYEQYF. CDR3 sequence (DNA): TGTGCCAGCAAATTGGCTAGCGGGAAGTACGAGCAGTACTTC. The whole variable domain, filled in from reference TRBV2 and TRBJ2-7, reads EPEVTQTPSHQVTQMGQEVILRCVPISNHLYFYWYRQILGQKVEFLVSFYNNEISEKSEIFDDQFSVERPDGSNFTLKIRSTKLEDSAMYFCASKLASGKYEQYFGPGTRLTVT.